Shown below are 13 T cell receptor beta chains from a single sample sequenced in a study of OX40 agonist ivuxolimab in advanced cancers. Clones were sequenced by immunoSEQ multiplex PCR, and TCRdb holds only the in-frame ones, with some missing. The sample includes 50,000 to 65,000 clones, roughly 87% seen only once; the top ten take roughly 5%. This specimen was CD4+ or CD8+ T cells sorted from blood, taken in a trial of the OX40 agonist ivuxolimab. The receptors stem from an adult with an advanced solid tumor such as melanoma, head and neck, liver or kidney cancer.

This clone has only one observation. J is TRBJ2-3 and V is TRBV7-2; 9 bases match TRBD2. This CDR3 region has 17 residues. Germline V gene sequence: CDR1 SGHTA, CDR2 FQGNSA. Losses at the gene ends were 3 bases for V and 2 bases for J; bases not matched to a gene: 9. As DNA, the CDR3 is TGTGCCAGCAGCTTTTTGGGGCTAGCGGGGATCACAGATACGCAGTATTTT. Its translation is CASSFLGLAGITDTQYF.

The CDR3 nucleotides are TGTGCCAGCAGGCTACACGGGAGCACTGAAGCTTTCTTT. Its protein is CASRLHGSTEAFF. This rearrangement joins TRBV7-2 to TRBJ1-1; D not resolved. This CDR3 is built from 13 residues. Germline loops: CDR1 SGHTA, CDR2 FQGNSA. V lost 6 bases to trimming and J lost 4 bases, with 12 bases between them.

The chain recombines TRBV10-3 with TRBJ1-5; tentatively, D is TRBD1 (6 bases). Germline CDR1 reads ENHRY; CDR2 reads SYGVKD. The V end was cut by 3 bases, the J end by 7 bases, with 13 bases between. CDR3 length: 14 amino acids. CDR3 sequence reads: CAISDEQGGQPQHF. For the CDR3, the DNA is TGTGCCATCAGTGATGAACAGGGAGGCCAGCCCCAGCATTTT.

The chain recombines TRBV27 with TRBJ2-1; D tentatively fits TRBD1 or TRBD2 (6 bases each). The CDR3 contains 15 residues. V was cut by 4 bases and J by 4 bases, with 14 bases left in between. Germline values: CDR1 MNHEY, CDR2 SMNVEV (reference sequence). The CDR3 spells CASSYPGAGYNEQFF. CDR3 in DNA: TGTGCCAGCAGTTACCCGGGGGCTGGGTACAATGAGCAGTTCTTC.

The rearrangement uses TRBV5-4 and TRBJ2-1; possible D gene TRBD1, 6 bases. Germline V gene data show CDR1 as SGHNT and CDR2 as YYREEE (reference sequence). The V end was cut by 2 bases, the J end by 5 bases, with 8 bases between. The CDR3 runs to 13 residues. As DNA, the CDR3 is TGTGCCAGCAGCTTCGGGGACAACAATGAGCAGTTCTTC. Translated, it gives CASSFGDNNEQFF.

The gene calls are TRBV6-6 and TRBJ1-2; TRBD1 agrees at 7 bases. The CDR3 is 15 residues long. CDR1 and CDR2 from the germline V gene are MNHNY and SVGAGI (reference sequence). V was clipped by 6 bases and J by 3 bases; unmatched bases: 10. The CDR3 nucleotides are TGTGCCAGCAGCGCCCCGGGACAGAGCTACTATGGCTACACCTTC. Encoded protein: CASSAPGQSYYGYTF.

V is TRBV7-3 and J is TRBJ2-1; D assignment may be TRBD1 or TRBD2 (5 bases each). The CDR3 is 14 amino acids. The ends were cut back, 1 base at V and 5 bases at J, with 9 bases in the middle. The germline gives CDR1 SGHTA, CDR2 FQGTGA. CDR3 residues: CASSLRLGDNEQFF. For the CDR3, the DNA is TGTGCCAGCAGCTTAAGGTTGGGGGACAATGAGCAGTTCTTC.

This chain links TRBV5-6 with TRBJ1-2; tentatively, D is TRBD1 (5 bases). V dropped 4 bases and J dropped 3 bases, with 22 bases sitting between them. The CDR3 has 17 residues. Germline V CDR1 and CDR2: SGHDT, YYEEEE. CDR3 residues: CASSPRSGGSFDYGYTF. In DNA form, the CDR3 reads TGTGCCAGCAGCCCTAGGTCGGGGGGATCTTTTGACTATGGCTACACCTTC.

The chain couples TRBV5-4 to TRBJ2-5, with 11 bases aligning to TRBD2. The CDR3 is 14 amino acids. CDR1 and CDR2 from the germline V gene are SGHNT and YYREEE (reference sequence). V gave up 2 bases and J gave up 5 bases; unmatched junction bases: 2. In DNA, the CDR3 is TGTGCCAGCAGCTTTAGCGGGAGGGTCGAGACCCAGTACTTC. Protein sequence: CASSFSGRVETQYF.

J is TRBJ1-2 and V is TRBV5-1; D remains ambiguous. The CDR3 spans 14 residues. CDR1 and CDR2 from the germline V gene are SGHRS and YFSETQ. The V and J ends lost 6 bases and 4 bases respectively, with 16 bases between them. The CDR3 protein is CASTRTTESYGYTF. In nucleotides, the CDR3 is TGCGCCAGCACCCGGACCACAGAGAGCTATGGCTACACCTTC. The full variable domain, its missing parts supplied by reference TRBV5-1 and TRBJ1-2, is KAGVTQTPRYLIKTRGQQVTLSCSPISGHRSVSWYQQTPGQGLQFLFEYFSETQRNKGNFPGRFSGRQFSNSRSEMNVSTLELGDSALYLCASTRTTESYGYTFGSGTRLTVV.

J is TRBJ1-2 and V is TRBV5-1; D gene unclear. Germline assignment: CDR1 SGHRS and CDR2 YFSETQ. The CDR3 length is 12 residues. V gave up 2 bases and J gave up 3 bases, with 5 bases separating them. The CDR3 DNA follows: TGCGCCAGCAGCTTCCGGGACTATGGCTACACCTTC. It yields the protein CASSFRDYGYTF.

This chain uses TRBV28 with TRBJ1-2, with a possible D match to TRBD1 (6 bases). CDR1 is MDHEN and CDR2 is SYDVKM in the germline V gene. The CDR3 extends over 15 amino acids. The ends were cut back, 5 bases at V and 0 bases at J, with 13 bases in the middle. The CDR3 loop reads CASSPIGQPNYGYTF. The DNA for the CDR3 is TGTGCCAGCAGTCCGATCGGACAGCCTAACTATGGCTACACCTTC.

This clone is medium-sized (0.01 to 0.1%). V is TRBV11-2 and J is TRBJ1-1, with D possibly TRBD1 on 6 matching bases. The V gene's germline CDR1 is SGHAT and CDR2 FQNNGV. Trimming took 4 bases from V and 8 from J, leaving 14 bases between them. This CDR3 is built from 13 residues. CDR3 protein: CASSSVAQGEAFF. The CDR3 bases are TGTGCCAGCAGCTCCGTCGCGCAGGGGGAAGCTTTCTTT.